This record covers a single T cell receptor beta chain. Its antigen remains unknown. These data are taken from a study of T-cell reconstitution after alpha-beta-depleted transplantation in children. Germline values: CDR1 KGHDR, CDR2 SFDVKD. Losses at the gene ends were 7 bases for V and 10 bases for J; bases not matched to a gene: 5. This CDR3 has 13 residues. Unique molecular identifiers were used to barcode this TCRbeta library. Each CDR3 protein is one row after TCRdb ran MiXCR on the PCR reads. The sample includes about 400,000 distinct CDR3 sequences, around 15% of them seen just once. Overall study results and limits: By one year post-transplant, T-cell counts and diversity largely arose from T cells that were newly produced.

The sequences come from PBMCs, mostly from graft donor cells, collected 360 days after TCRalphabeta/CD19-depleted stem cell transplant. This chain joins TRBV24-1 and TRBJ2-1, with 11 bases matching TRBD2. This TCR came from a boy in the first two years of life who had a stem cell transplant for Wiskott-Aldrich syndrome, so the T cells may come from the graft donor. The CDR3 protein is CATRTSGSPEQFF. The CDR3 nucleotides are TGTGCCACCAGAACTAGCGGGAGTCCCGAGCAGTTCTTC.